These 26 T cell receptor beta chains were all obtained from the same sample, sequenced in a study of read filtering for tumor transcriptome and immune sequencing. This library used roughly 0.4 ug RNA and molecular barcoded adaptors spanning alpha/delta and beta/gamma chains. One entry per CDR3 protein results from TCRdb running MiXCR on the reads. The table includes tens of thousands of distinct CDR3 sequences, roughly 13% detected once. Sequenced material: a population of CD138-negative cells sorted from bone marrow. The receptor set was obtained from a donor at least 40 years old with multiple myeloma.

This clonotype was detected once. This chain uses TRBV7-3 with TRBJ2-2; no clear D gene. The germline V gene has CDR1 SGHTA and CDR2 FQGTGA. Trimming stripped 0 bases from V and 9 bases from J, with 8 bases between. This CDR3 has 13 residues. This chain's CDR3 is CASSLTYGRELFF. The CDR3 DNA is TGTGCCAGCAGCTTAACGTACGGCAGGGAGCTGTTTTTT.

By share, this clonotype counts as medium-sized (0.01 to 0.1%). The chain joins TRBV28 to TRBJ2-3; D might be TRBD1 (5 bases). Trimming left V 7 bases short and J 4 bases short, with 12 bases between. This CDR3 region has 13 residues. In germline, CDR1 is MDHEN, CDR2 SYDVKM. CDR3 region: CASTVQGADTQYF. CDR3 nucleotides: TGTGCCAGCACCGTCCAAGGGGCAGATACGCAGTATTTT.

This clonotype occurred many times. The chain is built from TRBV20-1 and TRBJ2-1; 7 bases align to TRBD1. The CDR3 is 15 residues long. J gave up 6 bases and V 5 bases, and 13 bases lay outside the gene matches. Germline V gene lookup returns CDR1 DFQATT and CDR2 SNEGSKA (reference sequence). The CDR3 DNA follows: TGCAGTGCTGGACCCCGAGACAGGGTCATCAATGAGCAGTTCTTC. Translation: CSAGPRDRVINEQFF.

This clonotype appeared many times. The V gene is TRBV7-2, the J gene TRBJ2-3, with TRBD2 as a possible D gene (5 bases). From germline, CDR1 is SGHTA and CDR2 FQGNSA. Trimming cost V 5 bases and J 1 base, with 13 bases left between them. CDR3 length: 15 amino acids. Here the CDR3 DNA reads TGTGCCAGCAGCCCAGGACTGGGCGGCACAGATACGCAGTATTTT. Protein sequence: CASSPGLGGTDTQYF.

This clonotype has at least ten counts. The rearrangement joins TRBV12-3 or TRBV12-4 to TRBJ2-3; perhaps D is TRBD1 or TRBD2 (5 bases each). This CDR3 comprises 13 residues. Trimming took off 3 bases at V and 2 bases at J, with 6 bases between the two ends. CDR3 nucleotides: TGTGCCAGCAGTTTCGGGACCACAGATACGCAGTATTTT. This encodes CASSFGTTDTQYF.

In the case of this clonotype: This likely came from a read error, as a far larger clone is one base away. Likely a read error: the CDR3 ends without its conserved phenylalanine or tryptophan. V usage is TRBV5-1 and J usage is TRBJ2-1, with D possibly called TRBD1 or TRBD2 (5 bases each). There are 13 residues in the CDR3. Germline loops: CDR1 SGHRS, CDR2 YFSETQ. CDR3 sequence reads: CASSHEIRDPQFS. The CDR3 coding sequence is TGTGCCAGCAGCCACGAGATCAGGGACCCCCAGTTCTCC.

This clonotype showed up just once. A single base separates this from a much larger clone, so it may be a read error. The chain links TRBV11-2 to TRBJ2-3; a weak D match, TRBD1 (5 bases). The CDR3 contains 15 residues. Germline V gene sequence: CDR1 SGHAT, CDR2 FQNNGV. V was clipped by 6 bases and J by 7 bases, with 20 bases between them. CDR3 nucleotides: TGTGCCAGCAGGTCGCCTCGACTGGGGCTCAATACGCAGTATTTT. Translation gives CASRSPRLGLNTQYF.

This clonotype appeared many times. The rearrangement joins TRBV6-1 to TRBJ1-2; no clear D gene. The CDR3 contains 12 residues. Germline V gene lookup returns CDR1 MNHNS and CDR2 SASEGT. Trimming pared 2 bases from V and 8 bases from J, leaving 9 bases between. Written as DNA, the CDR3 is TGTGCCAGCAGTGAAAGGACCCACGGCTACACCTTC. Translating gives CASSERTHGYTF.

For this clonotype: Being one base from a much bigger clone, this may be a read error. This CDR3 fails to terminate in the conserved phenylalanine or tryptophan, so it likely reflects a read error. The V gene is TRBV12-3 or TRBV12-4, the J gene TRBJ1-5, with 7 bases fitting TRBD1. The junction had 9 bases not matched to a gene; V was cut back by 6 bases and J by 4 bases. CDR3 length: 15 residues. CDR3 loop: CASSSGGRGNQPQHV. CDR3 coding DNA: TGTGCCAGCAGCTCGGGGGGCAGGGGGAATCAGCCCCAGCATGTT.

This clonotype was detected many times. This chain joins TRBV6-5 and TRBJ2-7; 8 bases map to TRBD1. V was pared by 7 bases and J by 6 bases, with 5 bases of the junction left unmatched. Germline V gives CDR1 MNHEY, CDR2 SVGAGI. CDR3 length: 12 amino acids. In DNA, the CDR3 is TGTGCCAGCAAGACGACAGGGGCCGAGCAGTACTTC. Amino acid sequence: CASKTTGAEQYF.

This clonotype was recorded at least ten times. The V call is TRBV5-1, the J call TRBJ1-1; D is unclear. The CDR3 runs 14 residues. CDR1 and CDR2 from the germline V gene are SGHRS and YFSETQ. Deletions cut 4 bases from V and 1 base from J, with 11 bases between. The CDR3 sequence: CASSTMTGNTEAFF. The CDR3 DNA reads as TGCGCCAGCAGCACCATGACGGGGAACACTGAAGCTTTCTTT.

V is TRBV20-1 and J is TRBJ2-7; D not certain. This CDR3 is built from 15 residues. Trimming took off 0 bases at V and 3 bases at J, with 15 bases between the two ends. Germline V gene sequence: CDR1 DFQATT, CDR2 SNEGSKA (reference sequence). The CDR3 protein is CSARDQEGNVYEQYF. The CDR3 nucleotides are TGCAGTGCTAGAGATCAAGAAGGGAACGTCTACGAGCAGTACTTC.

This clonotype appeared many times. This chain connects TRBV5-1 to TRBJ2-1; perhaps TRBD2 as D (6 bases). V lost 2 bases, J lost 6 bases, and 18 bases lay in between. The CDR3 spans 16 residues. CDR1 and CDR2 from the germline V gene are SGHRS and YFSETQ. The CDR3 sequence is CASSLLTSKSTNEQFF. In DNA, the CDR3 is TGCGCCAGCAGCTTACTGACTAGTAAGTCTACCAATGAGCAGTTCTTC.

As to this clonotype: This clone may be a read error of a much larger clone one base away. The chain employs TRBV4-3 and TRBJ2-6; a possible D gene is TRBD1 (5 bases). CDR1 LGHNA and CDR2 YSLEER come from the germline V gene. The CDR3 spans 15 residues. The CDR3 protein is CASSQDSSGASVLTF. CDR3 DNA: TGCGCCAGCAGCCAAGACAGCTCTGGGGCCAGCGTCCTGACTTTC.

Many counts were recorded for this clonotype. The rearrangement links TRBV7-6 to TRBJ2-2, with TRBD1 identical over 7 bases. Germline V gives CDR1 SGHVS, CDR2 FNYEAQ. The CDR3 sequence is 13 residues long. V was pared by 6 bases and J by 6 bases, with 4 bases of the junction left unmatched. The CDR3 region is CASRGQGAGELFF. The CDR3 region has the DNA TGTGCCAGCAGGGGCCAGGGGGCCGGGGAGCTGTTTTTT.

This clonotype has at least ten counts. The chain has TRBV28 and TRBJ2-3, with 13 bases that match TRBD2. This CDR3 spans 17 amino acids. The germline CDR1 and CDR2 sequences are MDHEN and SYDVKM. V lost 5 bases to trimming and J lost 5 bases; unmatched junction nucleotides: 10. CDR3 residues: CASSPRTSGSVLDTQYF. The DNA of the CDR3 is TGTGCCAGCAGTCCGAGGACTAGCGGGAGTGTTCTAGATACGCAGTATTTT.

The sample holds many counts of this clonotype. The gene calls are TRBV20-1 and TRBJ1-1, with TRBD1 as a possible D gene (5 bases). V lost 6 bases and J lost 0, with 17 bases in between. Germline lookup yields CDR1 DFQATT and CDR2 SNEGSKA (reference sequence). CDR3 size: 15 residues. CDR3 amino acids: CSAPRLGRVNTEAFF. The CDR3, as DNA: TGCAGTGCGCCTCGACTGGGACGGGTGAACACTGAAGCTTTCTTT.

This clonotype was counted many times. One base away lies a much larger clone, so this may be a sequencing read error. The chain employs TRBV4-3 and TRBJ2-1, with 7 bases that match TRBD2. Trimming removed 9 bases from V and 9 bases from J; junction bases left unmatched: 17. CDR3 length equals 15 residues. Germline V gene data show CDR1 as LGHNA and CDR2 as YSLEER. CDR3 nucleotide sequence: TGCGCCAGTTCAAGGACTAGGTGGCTTTCGAGTGAGCAGTTCTTC. Translation gives CASSRTRWLSSEQFF.

At least ten counts were recorded for this clonotype. The CDR3 DNA follows: TGCAGTGCTACACCCTCCTACGAGCAGTACTTC. The encoded protein is CSATPSYEQYF. The rearrangement links TRBV20-1 to TRBJ2-7; no clear D gene. V dropped 4 bases and J dropped 0 bases, with 4 bases sitting between them. The CDR3 runs to 11 residues. Germline V gene data show CDR1 as DFQATT and CDR2 as SNEGSKA (reference sequence).

About this clonotype: This is likely an artifact of a read error, given a far larger clone one base away. The V and J genes are TRBV19 and TRBJ2-1; weak D call: TRBD2 (5 bases). Near its end, the DNA agrees better with TRBJ2-7, so the J call may be wrong. The germline V gene has CDR1 LNHDA and CDR2 SQIVND (reference sequence). This CDR3 is 15 amino acids long. CDR3 nucleotides: TGTGCCAGTAGTATGAACCGGGATAGAGTCTACGAGCAGTACTTC. The encoded protein is CASSMNRDRVYEQYF.

This clonotype was counted a few times. Given a much more abundant clone one base away, this may be a read error. This chain uses TRBV28 with TRBJ2-2; D uncertain. The V end lost 5 bases, the J end lost 4 bases, and 11 bases lay between the germline ends. The length of the CDR3 is 14 residues. Germline-derived CDR1 and CDR2 are MDHEN and SYDVKM. As DNA, the CDR3 is TGTGCCAGCAGTCGGCCCCTTTGCACCGGGGAGCTGTTTTTT. Residues: CASSRPLCTGELFF.

This clonotype was found many times. This chain links TRBV4-3 with TRBJ1-1, with 7 bases aligning to TRBD1. This CDR3 contains 14 residues. V lost 3 bases, J lost 3 bases, and 4 bases stayed unmatched. CDR1 LGHNA and CDR2 YSLEER come from the germline V gene. CDR3 protein: CASSQGTAYTEAFF. In DNA form, the CDR3 reads TGCGCCAGCAGCCAGGGGACAGCCTACACTGAAGCTTTCTTT.

As for this clonotype: A read error may be the cause here, since a much bigger clone is one base away. This sequence joins TRBV5-1 and TRBJ2-5, with D unclear. The germline V gene encodes CDR1 SGHRS and CDR2 YFSETQ. CDR3 size: 14 residues. The CDR3 coding sequence is TGCACCAGCATCCCAGATATGTGGCAAGAGACCCAGTACTTC. Encoded protein: CTSIPDMWQETQYF.

This clonotype occurred a few times. A much larger clone is a single base away; this may be a read error. The rearrangement uses TRBV19 and TRBJ2-1; 10 nucleotides match TRBD2. The CDR3 length is 15 residues. The V gene end was trimmed by 3 bases and the J gene end by 12 bases; junction bases not matched to a gene: 11. Germline V gives CDR1 LNHDA, CDR2 SQIVND (reference sequence). The CDR3 DNA reads TGTGCCAGTAGTATGGGGGCTAGCGGGAGTGATGGGCAGTTCTTC. Its protein product is CASSMGASGSDGQFF. Supplemented by reference TRBV19 and TRBJ2-1, the full variable domain reads DGGITQSPKYLFRKEGQNVTLSCEQNLNHDAMYWYRQDPGQGLRLIYYSQIVNDFQKGDIAEGYSVSREKKESFPLTVTSAQKNPTAFYLCASSMGASGSDGQFFGPGTRLTVL.

This clonotype is medium-sized. J is TRBJ2-1 and V is TRBV20-1; maybe TRBD2 (6 bases). V was shortened by 4 bases and J by 6 bases, with 16 bases between the two germline ends. The CDR3 contains 14 residues. CDR1 is DFQATT and CDR2 is SNEGSKA in the germline V gene (reference sequence). CDR3 sequence (DNA): TGCAGTGCTACCCGCCAGACTAGGGGCAATGAGCAGTTCTTC. As protein: CSATRQTRGNEQFF.

This clonotype was counted many times. The gene calls are TRBV30 and TRBJ2-3, with 12 bases matching TRBD2. This CDR3 has 16 amino acids. Germline CDR1 and CDR2: GTSNPN and SVGIG (reference sequence). V lost 3 bases to trimming and J lost 6 bases; unmatched junction nucleotides: 10. The CDR3 region is CAWRVRLAGVRDTQYF. CDR3 nucleotide sequence: TGTGCCTGGAGGGTACGACTAGCGGGAGTCCGGGATACGCAGTATTTT.